This T cell receptor (beta chain) was recovered during a study of untreated major depressive disorder. This clone was recorded a few times. What it binds is not known. CDR3 length: 15 residues. Trimming removed 3 bases at V and 2 bases at J, with 11 bases between. Germline-derived CDR1 and CDR2 are SGHTA and FQGNSA. Produced via immunoSEQ multiplex PCR; TCRdb's table is partial and in-frame only. The table records around 20,000 clones, 90% to 95% of them present only once. Overall study results and limits: CD4+ T cells from depressed patients used TRBV05-01 (Vbeta 5.1) more often than controls.

For sex, age, current smoking status and body mass index, every depressed patient had a pairwise-matched non-depressed control. Excluded: major illness, comorbidity, regular medication, drug use, over 100 g alcohol weekly. Thawed PBMCs underwent magnetic negative selection for CD4+ T cells. This sequence joins TRBV7-2 and TRBJ1-5; D is perhaps TRBD1 (5 bases). This TCR derives from a man aged 25 to 40 in good health. Source material: CD4+ T cells from PBMCs. CDR3 coding DNA: TGTGCCAGCAGCTTTGGGGGAACGGGCAATCAGCCCCAGCATTTT. Translated, it gives CASSFGGTGNQPQHF.